This TCR beta chain was observed in a study of PD-L1 blockade in urothelial cancer (dated by TCRdb to the late 2010s). Concerning the study at large: About 85% of the roughly 29 patients were identified as males with urothelial cancer of bladder origin, and a prior smoking history was reported by 18 of 29 patients. An ECOG performance status of 0 or 1 was recorded for the patients, and 0 to 3 prior chemotherapy regimens had been received by the patients. Blood samples were analyzed at two time points: 3 weeks after treatment start (second dose) and 6 weeks after treatment start. A median of roughly 140,000 T cells and roughly 80,000 unique TCRs was obtained from blood samples, and a median clonality of around 0.08 was observed. An exploratory multi-omic analysis was conducted of the somatic, immune and clinical correlates of response to PD-L1 blockade with atezolizumab in urothelial cancer. Pretreatment tumor samples, along with matched peripheral blood serially collected before and after atezolizumab treatment, were subjected to TCR sequencing. Durable clinical benefit was defined as progression-free survival longer than 6 months, and TCR features were also tested against progression-free and overall survival. Whole exome sequencing and RNA sequencing of pretreatment tumors were performed alongside TCR sequencing in the same patients. Durable clinical benefit was achieved by nine patients but not by the remaining 20. Pretreatment blood TCR-seq was available for about 27 patients, at least one posttreatment blood collection was obtained for some 25 patients, and tumor TCR-seq was available for some 25 patients. The research as a whole found: At 3 weeks after the start of treatment, tumor-associated TCR clones in peripheral blood had expanded more in patients with durable benefit (n ≈ 20, p = 0.022). Improved progression-free and overall survival was found to be associated with pretreatment peripheral blood TCR clonality below the median. Small sample size (n ≈ 29) and many exploratory analyses mean the results are intended to be hypothesis-generating.

Details on this clone: Its antigen has not been determined. The sample holds no much larger clone one base away, and base qualities are not on file.

The junction shows trimming of 2 bases on V and 5 bases on J, and the gene matches do not reach 8 bases of it. For CDR1 and CDR2, the germline V gene lists MRHNA and SNTAGT. The CDR3 sequence holds 15 residues, the cysteine and phenylalanine included. Only the CDR3 DNA stays, 45 bases, in frame from base 1. Interpreted using the paper, the time point label stands for: pretreatment peripheral blood. The Qiagen DNeasy Blood extraction kit was used to purify genomic DNA from total PBMCs and tumor samples. Collected pretreatment and during treatment, PBMCs were isolated and stored as previously described. Each PCR received spiked-in synthetic TCR analog templates so that absolute template abundance could be estimated from read counts. The immunoSEQ assay used bias-controlled V and J gene primers to amplify TCRbeta CDR3 regions from genomic DNA. Rearranged TCRbeta segments were sequenced at approximately 20X coverage. On the authors' methods: Sequencing errors were corrected by clustering, and CDR3s were annotated against IMGT so that V, D and J genes could be assigned. Downstream analyses used only productive TCRbeta rearrangements, leaving out any out-of-frame or stop-codon sequences. Clonality was computed as one minus Shannon entropy normalized by the log of the number of unique productive sequences. Fisher's exact test with Benjamini-Hochberg correction, using a cutoff of adjusted p below 0.01, was how clones that differed between time points or between blood and tumor were identified. This immuneACCESS table, as held by TCRdb, lists in-frame sequences with V and J called but not all clones. Of the missing ones, under half trace to an unresolved V gene in checked studies; the others have no known cause. V and J calls and clone size are those listed in that table; D and trimming were worked out from the DNA. The sample table contains some 45,000 clones; only one count was recorded for around nine tenths of them. Approximately 25% of the sample is in the top ten clones.

This receptor chain uses TRBV6-4 and TRBJ1-1; 7 bases in the middle match TRBD1. The sample was PBMCs, taken around atezolizumab (anti-PD-L1) treatment. The receptor's source is a donor over 35 with urothelial cancer. In nucleotide form, the sequence is TGTGCCAGCAGTGACCCGACGAGGGGGCGTACTGAAGCTTTCTTT. Translated, it reads CASSDPTRGRTEAFF.